What follows describes a single TCR beta chain. Its antigen is currently unknown. The data are from a study of beta chain features in type 1 diabetes. Study-level background: Age, gender and cell yields were alike across patients and healthy donors.

Study-wide findings and caveats: Shorter TCRB CDR3s, moderately but significantly so, marked every one of the four CD4+ subsets in Type 1 diabetes patients.

Expressed TCRB transcripts were sequenced after all isolated RNA was converted to cDNA. Sequencing used immunoSEQ multiplex PCR; TCRdb keeps in-frame clones, though not all of them. The profile covers over 100,000 clones, with almost 40% appearing a single time and about 0.07% taken by the ten largest. CDR3 length equals 14 residues. Germline trimming cut 4 bases from V and 8 bases from J; bases unmatched to any gene: 5. From germline, CDR1 is SGHAT and CDR2 FQNNGV. Naive, central memory, regulatory and stem cell-like memory cells within the CD4+ compartment were sorted using CD45RO/CCR7/CD25/CD127/CD95/CD27.

The V gene is TRBV11-2, the J gene TRBJ2-3, with 11 nucleotides matching TRBD1. Input material: stem cell memory CD4+ T cells from blood. The TCR comes from a young woman in good health. Here the CDR3 reads CASSSGTGGPTQYF. CDR3 in DNA: TGTGCCAGCAGCTCGGGGACAGGGGGACCTACGCAGTATTTT.